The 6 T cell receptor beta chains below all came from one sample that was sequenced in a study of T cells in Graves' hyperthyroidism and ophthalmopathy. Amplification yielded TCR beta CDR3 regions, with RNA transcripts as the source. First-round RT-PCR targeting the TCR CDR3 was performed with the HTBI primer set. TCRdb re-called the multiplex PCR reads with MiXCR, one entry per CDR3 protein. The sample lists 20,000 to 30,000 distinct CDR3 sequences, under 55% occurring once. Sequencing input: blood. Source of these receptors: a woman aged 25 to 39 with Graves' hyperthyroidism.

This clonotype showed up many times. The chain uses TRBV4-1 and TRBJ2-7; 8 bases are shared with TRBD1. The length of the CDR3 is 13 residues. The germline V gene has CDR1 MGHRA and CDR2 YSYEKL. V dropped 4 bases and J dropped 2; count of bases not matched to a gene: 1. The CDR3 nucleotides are TGCGCCAGCAGCCGACAGGGGCCCTACGAGCAGTACTTC. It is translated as CASSRQGPYEQYF.

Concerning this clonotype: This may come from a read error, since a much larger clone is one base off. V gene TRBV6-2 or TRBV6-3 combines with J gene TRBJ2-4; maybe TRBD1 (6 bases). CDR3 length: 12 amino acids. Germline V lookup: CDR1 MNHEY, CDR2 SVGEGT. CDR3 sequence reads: CASSPGTSIRYF. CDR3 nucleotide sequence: TGTGCCAGCAGCCCAGGGACATCTATTCGGTACTTC.

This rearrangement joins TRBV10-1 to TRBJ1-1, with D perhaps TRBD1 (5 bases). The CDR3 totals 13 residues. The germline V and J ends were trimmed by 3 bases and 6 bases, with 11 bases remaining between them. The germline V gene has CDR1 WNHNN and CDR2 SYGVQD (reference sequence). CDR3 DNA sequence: TGCGCCAGCAGTGAAGGGGAGCTGGCTGAAGCTTTCTTT. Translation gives CASSEGELAEAFF.

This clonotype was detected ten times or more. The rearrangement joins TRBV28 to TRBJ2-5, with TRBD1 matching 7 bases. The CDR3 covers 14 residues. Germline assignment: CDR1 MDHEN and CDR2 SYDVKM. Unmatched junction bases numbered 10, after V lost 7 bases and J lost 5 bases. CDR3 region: CASTQTGFWETQYF. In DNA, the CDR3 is TGTGCCAGCACCCAGACAGGGTTTTGGGAGACCCAGTACTTC.

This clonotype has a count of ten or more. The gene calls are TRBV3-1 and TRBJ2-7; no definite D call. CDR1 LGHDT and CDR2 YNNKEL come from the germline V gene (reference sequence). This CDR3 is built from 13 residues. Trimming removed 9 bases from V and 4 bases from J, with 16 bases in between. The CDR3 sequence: CASSEGPLYEQYF. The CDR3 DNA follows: TGTGCCAGTTCTGAAGGGCCACTTTACGAGCAGTACTTC.

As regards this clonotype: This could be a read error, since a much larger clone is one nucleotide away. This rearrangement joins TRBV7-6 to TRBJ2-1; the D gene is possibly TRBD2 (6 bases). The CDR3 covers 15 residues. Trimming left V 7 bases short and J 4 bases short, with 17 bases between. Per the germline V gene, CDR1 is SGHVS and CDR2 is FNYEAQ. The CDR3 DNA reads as TGTGCCAGCACCATGAGTGCTAGCGTGTACAATGAGCAGTTCTTC. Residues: CASTMSASVYNEQFF.